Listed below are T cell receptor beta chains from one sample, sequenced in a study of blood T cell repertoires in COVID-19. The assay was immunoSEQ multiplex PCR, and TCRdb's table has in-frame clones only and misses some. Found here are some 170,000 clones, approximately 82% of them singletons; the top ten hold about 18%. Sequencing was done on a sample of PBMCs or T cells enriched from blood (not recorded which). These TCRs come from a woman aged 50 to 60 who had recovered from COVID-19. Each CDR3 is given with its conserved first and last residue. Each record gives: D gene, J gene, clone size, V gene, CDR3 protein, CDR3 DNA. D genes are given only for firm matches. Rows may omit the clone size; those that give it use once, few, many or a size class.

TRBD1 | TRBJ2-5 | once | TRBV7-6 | CASSLAYRGRWETQYF | TGTGCCAGCAGCTTAGCTTACAGGGGCCGGTGGGAGACCCAGTACTTC
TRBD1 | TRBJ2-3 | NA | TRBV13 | CASSPEQGTGNTQYF | TGTGCCAGCAGCCCCGAACAGGGGACGGGAAATACGCAGTATTTT
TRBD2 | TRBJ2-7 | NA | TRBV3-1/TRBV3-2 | CASSQLNSGTSLYEQYF | TGTGCCAGCAGCCAACTGAACTCCGGGACTAGCCTCTACGAGCAGTACTTC
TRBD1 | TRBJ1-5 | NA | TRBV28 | CASSSEGAGHQPQHF | TGTGCCAGCAGTTCCGAGGGGGCGGGTCATCAGCCCCAGCATTTT
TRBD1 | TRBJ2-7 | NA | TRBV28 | CASSFSPGQGLGAYEQYF | TGTGCCAGCAGTTTTTCCCCCGGACAGGGCCTGGGGGCCTACGAGCAGTACTTC
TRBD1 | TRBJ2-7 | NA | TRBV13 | CASSWGQGALEQYF | TGTGCCAGCAGCTGGGGACAGGGGGCGTTGGAGCAGTACTTC
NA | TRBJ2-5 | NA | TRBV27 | CASSFSVLETQYF | TGTGCCAGCAGTTTTAGTGTTTTAGAGACCCAGTACTTC
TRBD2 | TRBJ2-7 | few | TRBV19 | CASSGRAHEQYF | TGTGCCAGTAGCGGGAGGGCCCACGAGCAGTACTTC
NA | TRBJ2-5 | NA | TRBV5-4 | CASSSRETQYF | TGTGCCAGCAGCTCCCGAGAGACCCAGTACTTC
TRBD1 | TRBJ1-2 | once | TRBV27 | CASSPLTGRNGYTF | TGTGCCAGCAGTCCATTGACAGGGAGGAATGGCTACACCTTC
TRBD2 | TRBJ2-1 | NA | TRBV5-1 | CASRGSGRAGEQFF | TGCGCCAGCAGGGGTTCCGGGAGGGCCGGTGAGCAGTTCTTC
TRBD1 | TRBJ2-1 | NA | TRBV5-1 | CASSPGQGRFDEQFF | TGCGCCAGCAGCCCGGGACAGGGCAGGTTTGATGAGCAGTTCTTC
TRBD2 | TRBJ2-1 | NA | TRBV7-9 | CASSSGTSGFYNEQFF | TGTGCCAGCAGTTCCGGGACTAGCGGTTTTTACAATGAGCAGTTCTTC
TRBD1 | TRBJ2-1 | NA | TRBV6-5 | CASSWPGQGGHEQFF | TGTGCCAGCAGTTGGCCGGGACAGGGTGGTCATGAGCAGTTCTTC
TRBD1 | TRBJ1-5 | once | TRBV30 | CAWGGQGIGQPQHF | TGTGCCTGGGGGGGACAGGGGATCGGTCAGCCCCAGCATTTT
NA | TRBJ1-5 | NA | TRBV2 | CASSGNGWGNQPQHF | TGTGCCAGCTCGGGGAATGGATGGGGCAATCAGCCCCAGCATTTT
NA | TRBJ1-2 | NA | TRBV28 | CASSLITLDDRSSGYTF | TGTGCCAGCAGTCTCATAACCCTTGATGACAGGTCGTCGGGCTACACCTTC
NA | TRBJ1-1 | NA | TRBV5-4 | CASSLVFTELNTEAFF | TGTGCCAGCAGCTTGGTCTTCACAGAATTGAACACTGAAGCTTTCTTT
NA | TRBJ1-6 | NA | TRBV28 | CASSPGDYNSPLHF | TGTGCCAGCAGCCCGGGAGACTATAATTCACCCCTCCACTTT
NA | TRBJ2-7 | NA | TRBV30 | CAWTQRGRGYEQYF | TGTGCCTGGACCCAACGAGGCAGGGGCTACGAGCAGTACTTC
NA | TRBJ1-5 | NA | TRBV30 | CAWSSRENQPQHF | TGTGCCTGGAGTAGTAGGGAGAATCAGCCCCAGCATTTT
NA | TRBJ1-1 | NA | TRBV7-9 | CASSVQVNTEAFF | TGTGCCAGCAGCGTTCAGGTGAACACTGAAGCTTTCTTT
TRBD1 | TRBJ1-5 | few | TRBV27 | CASRVTGVGAQHF | TGTGCCAGCAGAGTAACAGGGGTAGGGGCCCAGCATTTT
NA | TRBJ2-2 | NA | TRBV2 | CASSAGTGELFF | TGTGCCAGCAGTGCGGGCACCGGGGAGCTGTTTTTT
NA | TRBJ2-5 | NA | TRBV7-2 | CASSLGPGETQYF | TGTGCCAGCAGCTTAGGGCCAGGGGAGACCCAGTACTTC